Listed below are T cell receptor beta chains from one sample, sequenced in a study of T cells in Graves' hyperthyroidism and ophthalmopathy. TCRdb passed the multiplex PCR reads through MiXCR, listing each CDR3 protein once. The data show hundreds of thousands of distinct CDR3 sequences, 15% to 20% seen once. The sequencing input was blood. All receptors derive from a woman between 18 and 29 years old with Graves' hyperthyroidism. The CDR3 runs from the conserved cysteine through the conserved F or W. Each record gives: CDR3 protein, V gene, D gene. D genes are given only for firm matches.

CDR3aa: CASSIQGVGQPQHF
v_gene: TRBV19
d_gene: TRBD1

CDR3aa: CASSQDLVQDYEQYF
v_gene: TRBV4-1
d_gene: .

CDR3aa: CSAYYSNTEAFF
v_gene: TRBV20-1
d_gene: .

CDR3aa: CSPGTEDSYEQYF
v_gene: TRBV20-1
d_gene: .

CDR3aa: CASRRTENTEAFF
v_gene: TRBV12-3/TRBV12-4
d_gene: .

CDR3aa: CASKDDRPNTEAFF
v_gene: TRBV12-3/TRBV12-4
d_gene: .

CDR3aa: CSAKPGLAGFHEQYF
v_gene: TRBV20-1
d_gene: TRBD2

CDR3aa: CSARDGVPGYTF
v_gene: TRBV20-1
d_gene: .

CDR3aa: CASSLAPRGEQYF
v_gene: TRBV7-2
d_gene: .

CDR3aa: CATSDSGRNTIYF
v_gene: TRBV24-1
d_gene: .

CDR3aa: CASSEYPAREAFF
v_gene: TRBV25-1
d_gene: .

CDR3aa: CASSLGTSGGIQETQYF
v_gene: TRBV3-1
d_gene: TRBD2

CDR3aa: CARRQHSLGQYF
v_gene: TRBV9
d_gene: .

CDR3aa: CSARDFAGRGDEQYF
v_gene: TRBV20-1
d_gene: .

CDR3aa: CASRGGGGYEQYF
v_gene: TRBV28
d_gene: .

CDR3aa: CASRGSGGAYEQYF
v_gene: TRBV6-2/TRBV6-3
d_gene: TRBD2

CDR3aa: CASAGMNYEQYF
v_gene: TRBV28
d_gene: .

CDR3aa: CASRATLPGPRSSGTEAFF
v_gene: TRBV6-2/TRBV6-3
d_gene: .

CDR3aa: CASSYSPLNSPLHF
v_gene: TRBV6-5
d_gene: .

CDR3aa: CASSRQGSEYF
v_gene: TRBV2
d_gene: TRBD1

CDR3aa: CASSANGQMNQPQHF
v_gene: TRBV12-3/TRBV12-4
d_gene: .

CDR3aa: CASSDAGGAFTEAFF
v_gene: TRBV4-1
d_gene: TRBD1

CDR3aa: CASRLAGKETQYF
v_gene: TRBV27
d_gene: TRBD2

CDR3aa: CASSYRDRSTEAFF
v_gene: TRBV6-5
d_gene: .

CDR3aa: CASSEGGHDYGYTF
v_gene: TRBV6-1
d_gene: .

CDR3aa: CASSSGGPLYEQYF
v_gene: TRBV7-3
d_gene: .

CDR3aa: CASSSSTGSNQPQHF
v_gene: TRBV27
d_gene: TRBD1

CDR3aa: CASRQTRRETQYF
v_gene: TRBV7-2
d_gene: .

CDR3aa: CASRPSTGEVEAFF
v_gene: TRBV6-1
d_gene: TRBD1

CDR3aa: CASSYGTVGPWGTSYEQYF
v_gene: TRBV6-2/TRBV6-3
d_gene: .

CDR3aa: CSVEEGGTIYF
v_gene: TRBV29-1
d_gene: .

CDR3aa: CASSTARAGELFF
v_gene: TRBV12-3/TRBV12-4
d_gene: .